The 10 T cell receptor beta chains in this list originate from one sample, sequenced in a study of control samples from healthy donors and cancer patients. Data came from immunoSEQ multiplex PCR; TCRdb stores just in-frame clones and leaves some out. The data show about 180,000 clones, approximately 92% seen once. Material: blood. The receptors stem from a man aged 25 to 45 in good health.

The chain carries TRBV6-2 or TRBV6-3 and TRBJ2-3; D gene uncertain. The ends were cut back, 5 bases at V and 8 bases at J, with 11 bases in the middle. Germline assignment: CDR1 MNHEY and CDR2 SVGEGT. There are 12 residues in the CDR3. CDR3: CASSPGRFTQYF. The DNA of the CDR3 is TGTGCCAGCAGTCCAGGACGGTTTACGCAGTATTTT.

J is TRBJ2-7 and V is TRBV6-1; no definite D call. Trimming shortened V by 2 bases and J by 5 bases, and 16 bases separated the two germline ends. Germline CDR1 MNHNS, CDR2 SASEGT. The CDR3 length is 15 residues. CDR3 nucleotides: TGTGCCAGCAGTGAATGGCGCCAGGTAGGCGACGAGCAGTACTTC. Residues: CASSEWRQVGDEQYF.

This chain uses TRBV29-1 with TRBJ1-2; perhaps TRBD1 as D (6 bases). Trimming removed 6 bases from V and 4 bases from J, with 18 bases in between. Germline CDR1 reads SQVTM; CDR2 reads ANQGSEA. The CDR3 sequence is 14 residues long. The CDR3 is CSVRGGQTSYGYTF. The CDR3 DNA follows: TGCAGCGTCAGGGGAGGACAGACAAGCTATGGCTACACCTTC.

The CDR3: CATSDKRLAKNIQYF. In DNA, the CDR3 is TGTGCCACCAGTGATAAGAGGCTAGCCAAAAACATTCAGTACTTC. The chain recombines TRBV24-1 with TRBJ2-4; D not certain. Trimming removed 3 bases from V and 0 bases from J, with 8 bases in between. Germline values: CDR1 KGHDR, CDR2 SFDVKD. The CDR3 is 15 amino acids.

The chain recombines TRBV24-1 with TRBJ1-5, with 7 bases matching TRBD1. Germline V lookup: CDR1 KGHDR, CDR2 SFDVKD. The length of the CDR3 is 14 residues. The trim removed 8 bases at V and 6 bases at J, leaving 9 bases unmatched. CDR3 sequence (DNA): TGTGCCACCACTTCGACAGGGCCCGGTCAGCCCCAGCATTTT. As protein: CATTSTGPGQPQHF.

V usage is TRBV5-6 and J usage is TRBJ1-1; the D is unclear. Germline V gives CDR1 SGHDT, CDR2 YYEEEE. Trimming pared 4 bases from V and 5 bases from J, leaving 15 bases between. CDR3 size: 14 residues. DNA for the CDR3: TGTGCCAGCAGCGGCTCCGGTTGGAGGACTGAAGCTTTCTTT. Amino acid sequence: CASSGSGWRTEAFF.

The V and J genes are TRBV5-1 and TRBJ2-7; 8 bases fit TRBD1. After removal of 6 bases from V and 1 base from J, the junction contained 12 bases not matched to a gene. The CDR3 loop spans 16 amino acids. In germline, CDR1 is SGHRS, CDR2 YFSETQ. The CDR3 region has the DNA TGCGCCAGCACCGGTGTTGGACAGGGAGTTTCCTACGAGCAGTACTTC. Translation gives CASTGVGQGVSYEQYF.

The chain has TRBV6-5 and TRBJ2-1, with TRBD2 matching over 10 bases. Germline V gives CDR1 MNHEY, CDR2 SVGAGI. This CDR3 region has 15 residues. V was pared by 6 bases and J by 7 bases, with 9 bases of the junction left unmatched. CDR3 nucleotide sequence: TGTGCCAGCAGCGATCCCGGGACTAGCGTAAATGAGCAGTTCTTC. Amino acids: CASSDPGTSVNEQFF.

This rearrangement joins TRBV11-2 to TRBJ2-7, with 7 positions matching TRBD1. CDR3 size: 13 residues. The germline gives CDR1 SGHAT, CDR2 FQNNGV. The trim removed 6 bases at V and 0 bases at J, leaving 2 bases unmatched. Written as DNA, the CDR3 is TGTGCCAGCAGGACAGGGAGCTCCTACGAGCAGTACTTC. This translates into CASRTGSSYEQYF. The whole variable domain, filled in from reference TRBV11-2 and TRBJ2-7, reads EAGVAQSPRYKIIEKRQSVAFWCNPISGHATLYWYQQILGQGPKLLIQFQNNGVVDDSQLPKDRFSAERLKGVDSTLKIQPAKLEDSAVYLCASRTGSSYEQYFGPGTRLTVT.

The rearrangement links TRBV18 to TRBJ1-1, with 9 bases lining up with TRBD1. This CDR3 has 16 residues. Germline assignment: CDR1 KGHSH and CDR2 LQKENI. V was pared by 4 bases and J by 1 base, with 7 bases of the junction left unmatched. CDR3 sequence: CASSLTGQGENTEAFF. CDR3 nucleotides: TGTGCCAGCTCACTAACGGGACAGGGAGAGAACACTGAAGCTTTCTTT.